What follows describes a single TCR beta chain. What it recognizes is unknown. The sample originates from a study of response to subunit inactivated influenza vaccine. The germline V and J ends were trimmed by 8 bases and 2 bases, with 15 bases remaining between them. The CDR3 covers 14 residues. Study-level points and caveats: The authors proposed limited new T cell recruitment per seasonal influenza vaccination.

Using its own MiXCR run on the RT-PCR reads, TCRdb lists one record per CDR3 protein. The sample shows some 480,000 distinct CDR3 sequences, around 9.9% of them seen only once. The genes are TRBV12-3 or TRBV12-4 and TRBJ1-2, with D perhaps matching TRBD1 (5 bases). Sample: PBMCs from blood, taken roughly 46 days after vaccination. This TCR derives from a man aged 45-60 years who received an inactivated influenza vaccine. CDR3 residues: CASGLRVGNYGYTF. CDR3 nucleotides: TGTGCCAGCGGCCTCAGGGTCGGAAACTATGGCTACACCTTC.